This record concerns one T cell receptor (beta chain) sequence. What it binds is unknown. Germline V CDR1 and CDR2: MNHEY, SVGAGI. The junction had 16 bases not matched to a gene; V was cut back by 6 bases and J by 4 bases. The CDR3 runs 17 residues. The data originate from a study of T cell repertoires in cytomegalovirus infection. Study in general: In public TCR beta signatures, there were indications of both CMV infection and matching HLA type. Study findings and constraints: There were carriers of CMV plus the relevant HLA, and cumulative public TCR beta family frequency identified them. HLA-C-restricted CMV clonotypes gave the most frequent clonotype in two of eight donors.

In TCRdb, the reads were re-called with MiXCR into one record per CDR3 protein. The sample shows 160,000 or so distinct CDR3 sequences, 23% of them seen only once. Sequenced material: PBMCs. This chain links TRBV6-5 with TRBJ1-2; 8 positions agree with TRBD1. This sequence originates from a human donor in good health (CMV status not recorded). Some clones in this sample may be carry-over from other donors' samples. CDR3 in amino acids: CASSHDRQGKKGYGYTF. The CDR3 DNA sequence: TGTGCCAGCAGCCACGATCGACAGGGGAAAAAAGGCTATGGCTACACCTTC.